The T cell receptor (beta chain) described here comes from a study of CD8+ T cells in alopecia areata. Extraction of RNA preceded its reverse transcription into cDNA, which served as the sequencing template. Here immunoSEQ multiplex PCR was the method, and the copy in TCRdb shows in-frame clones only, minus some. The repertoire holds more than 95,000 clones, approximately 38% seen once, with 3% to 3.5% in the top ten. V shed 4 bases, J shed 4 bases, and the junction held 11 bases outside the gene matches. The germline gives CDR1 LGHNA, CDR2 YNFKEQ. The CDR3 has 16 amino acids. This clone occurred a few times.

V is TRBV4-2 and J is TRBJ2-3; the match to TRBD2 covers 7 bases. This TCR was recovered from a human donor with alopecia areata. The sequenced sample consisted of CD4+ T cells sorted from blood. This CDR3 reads CASSRGTINSPDTQYF. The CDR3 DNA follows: TGTGCCAGCAGCCGCGGGACTATCAACTCCCCAGATACGCAGTATTTT.